Below are 14 T cell receptor beta chains sequenced from a single sample in a study of blood T cell repertoires in COVID-19. Clones were sequenced by immunoSEQ multiplex PCR, and TCRdb holds only the in-frame ones, with some missing. The sample consists of more than 85,000 clones, 89% of them appearing once. Sequencing was performed on peripheral blood. These receptors were taken from a woman in her 70s with acute or convalescent COVID-19.

This sequence joins TRBV5-1 and TRBJ1-5; the D is unclear. Trimming took 4 bases from V and 3 from J, leaving 14 bases between them. Germline CDR1 and CDR2: SGHRS and YFSETQ. The CDR3 extends over 15 amino acids. DNA for the CDR3: TGCGCCAGCAGCACGGAGGGCCGAGACAATCAGCCCCAGCATTTT. Amino acids: CASSTEGRDNQPQHF.

The chain combines TRBV28 with TRBJ2-3; D remains unclear. Germline CDR1 and CDR2: MDHEN and SYDVKM. Between the trimmed V and J ends, which lost 8 bases and 0 bases, there was a span of 12 bases. The CDR3 has 14 amino acids. The CDR3 nucleotides read TGTGCCAGCTGCCGGAGACTGAGCACAGATACGCAGTATTTT. Protein product: CASCRRLSTDTQYF. Drawing the rest from reference TRBV28 and TRBJ2-3, the complete variable domain is DVKVTQSSRYLVKRTGEKVFLECVQDMDHENMFWYRQDPGLGLRLIYFSYDVKMKEKGDIPEGYSVSREKKERFSLILESASTNQTSMYLCASCRRLSTDTQYFGPGTRLTVL.

The chain carries TRBV4-1 and TRBJ1-2; D is ambiguous. Germline CDR1 MGHRA, CDR2 YSYEKL. The CDR3 totals 15 residues. V lost 2 bases to trimming and J lost 5 bases, with 15 bases between them. CDR3 residues: CASSQPGHTGYGYTF. CDR3 in DNA: TGCGCCAGCAGCCAACCGGGCCACACGGGATATGGCTACACCTTC.

The chain couples TRBV2 to TRBJ1-1, with a weak D call TRBD1 (5 bases). The CDR3 is 15 residues long. Germline V CDR1 and CDR2: SNHLY, FYNNEI. Trimming took 10 bases from V and 1 from J, leaving 19 bases between them. The chain's CDR3 is CATRDWGSRNTEAFF. The CDR3 region has the DNA TGTGCCACCCGAGACTGGGGCTCCCGGAACACTGAAGCTTTCTTT.

This clone was counted a single time. The rearrangement uses TRBV4-1 and TRBJ2-2; 7 bases are shared with TRBD1. After removal of 2 bases from V and 4 bases from J, the junction contained 4 bases not matched to a gene. This CDR3 is 15 amino acids long. Per the germline V gene, CDR1 is MGHRA and CDR2 is YSYEKL. CDR3: CASSQLGQRTGELFF. The CDR3 coding sequence is TGCGCCAGCAGCCAACTGGGACAGCGCACCGGGGAGCTGTTTTTT.

V is TRBV19 and J is TRBJ1-1; 9 bases are a match to TRBD1. The V gene's germline CDR1 is LNHDA and CDR2 SQIVND (reference sequence). The V gene end was trimmed by 6 bases and the J gene end by 7 bases; junction bases not matched to a gene: 12. This CDR3 spans 15 amino acids. In DNA form, the CDR3 reads TGTGCCAGTAGGGACAGGGGAGGTTCAGGAGGTGAAGCTTTCTTT. Protein sequence: CASRDRGGSGGEAFF.

The J gene is TRBJ1-5, the V gene TRBV19; maybe TRBD1 (5 bases). The CDR3 spans 16 residues. Between the trimmed V and J ends, which lost 4 bases and 6 bases, there was a span of 19 bases. Germline values: CDR1 LNHDA, CDR2 SQIVND (reference sequence). The CDR3 DNA is TGTGCCAGTAGTAAGGTTCGGACAAACCGTGGTCAGCCCCAGCATTTT. Translation gives CASSKVRTNRGQPQHF.

The V gene is TRBV10-1, the J gene TRBJ2-5; 9 nucleotides align to TRBD2. V shed 11 bases, J shed 1 base, and the junction held 14 bases outside the gene matches. Per germline, CDR1 WNHNN and CDR2 SYGVQD (reference sequence). The CDR3 loop spans 16 amino acids. In nucleotides, the CDR3 is TGCGCCGCGCGACTTAGCGGGGGCCGCAGCCAAGAGACCCAGTACTTC. Protein: CAARLSGGRSQETQYF.

The chain combines TRBV6-5 with TRBJ1-2; TRBD1 matches at 11 bases. The CDR3 spans 13 residues. J gave up 8 bases and V 6 bases, and 5 bases lay outside the gene matches. CDR1 is MNHEY and CDR2 is SVGAGI in the germline V gene. The CDR3 region has the DNA TGTGCCAGCAGACTGGGACAGGGGGAAGGCTACACCTTC. This codes for CASRLGQGEGYTF.

A single count supports this clone. The chain is built from TRBV4-1 and TRBJ2-1; 15 bases fit TRBD2. V was pared by 2 bases and J by 9 bases, with 11 bases of the junction left unmatched. The CDR3 has 18 residues. CDR1 is MGHRA, CDR2 YSYEKL, per germline. This CDR3 reads CASSQTIGLAGGRGEQFF. For the CDR3, the DNA is TGCGCCAGCAGCCAAACAATAGGACTAGCGGGGGGGAGGGGTGAGCAGTTCTTC.

The chain combines TRBV6-5 with TRBJ1-3; no definite D call. Deletions cut 10 bases from V and 4 bases from J, with 8 bases between. This CDR3 is 11 amino acids long. Germline CDR1 and CDR2: MNHEY and SVGAGI. CDR3 nucleotides: TGTGCCAACCTCCAGGGAAACACCATATATTTT. Translating gives CANLQGNTIYF.

This chain links TRBV6-5 with TRBJ1-2, with 7 positions matching TRBD1. The CDR3 loop spans 15 amino acids. Per the germline V gene, CDR1 is MNHEY and CDR2 is SVGAGI. J gave up 4 bases and V 6 bases, and 11 bases lay outside the gene matches. CDR3 sequence reads: CASRSKGGLVYGYTF. DNA for the CDR3: TGTGCCAGCAGATCAAAAGGGGGCTTGGTCTATGGCTACACCTTC.

V usage is TRBV7-6 and J usage is TRBJ2-3, with TRBD1 as a possible D gene (5 bases). The CDR3 spans 16 residues. V was shortened by 5 bases and J by 3 bases, with 18 bases between the two germline ends. The germline gives CDR1 SGHVS, CDR2 FNYEAQ. CDR3 DNA sequence: TGTGCCAGCAGCCCAATACAGGAAGGTCTAACAGATACGCAGTATTTT. It specifies CASSPIQEGLTDTQYF.

The V and J genes are TRBV28 and TRBJ1-2, with 7 bases identical to TRBD1. Germline loops: CDR1 MDHEN, CDR2 SYDVKM. Germline trimming cut 6 bases from V and 4 bases from J; bases unmatched to any gene: 11. The CDR3 has 15 residues. The CDR3 coding sequence is TGTGCCAGCAGGCAGGGGGGCAGTCCGGTCTATGGCTACACCTTC. Amino acids: CASRQGGSPVYGYTF.